This TCR beta chain was obtained from a study of blood T cell repertoires in COVID-19. Study overall: COVID-19 samples, acute and convalescent, were from the United States, Italy and Spain. PBMCs, B-cell-depleted T cells, or T cells were the source of the cDNA or gDNA that made up the material.

TCRdb's table, derived via immunoSEQ multiplex PCR, lists solely in-frame clones and lacks some. The table shows a few hundred thousand clones, with roughly 87% occurring only once. Researchers sorted participants into cohorts using their self-reported clinical history. The CDR3 contains 20 residues. Germline V gene sequence: CDR1 LGHDT, CDR2 YNNKEL (reference sequence). J was trimmed by 2 bases and V by 0 bases; bases with no gene match: 18. Material: PBMCs or T cells enriched from blood (not recorded which). The V call is TRBV3-1 (or the pseudogene TRBV3-2), the J call TRBJ2-7, with 8 positions matching TRBD1. The receptor was derived from a woman in her twenties or thirties who had recovered from COVID-19. The CDR3 bases are TGTGCCAGCAGCCAAGATGGGTCGGGCAGGGGGCATACGTTAACCTACGAGCAGTACTTC. Encoded protein: CASSQDGSGRGHTLTYEQYF.